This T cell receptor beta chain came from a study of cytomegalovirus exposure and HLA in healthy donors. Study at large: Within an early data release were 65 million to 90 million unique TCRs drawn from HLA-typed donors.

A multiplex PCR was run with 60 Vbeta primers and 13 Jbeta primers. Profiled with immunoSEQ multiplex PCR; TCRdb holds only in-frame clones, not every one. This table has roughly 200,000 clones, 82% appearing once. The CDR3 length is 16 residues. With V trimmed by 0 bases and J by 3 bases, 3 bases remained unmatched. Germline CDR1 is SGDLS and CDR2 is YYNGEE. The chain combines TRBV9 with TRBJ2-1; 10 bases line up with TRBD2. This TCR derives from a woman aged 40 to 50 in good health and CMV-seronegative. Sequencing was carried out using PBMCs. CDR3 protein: CASSVGSSGSYNEQFF. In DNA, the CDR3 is TGTGCCAGCAGCGTAGGGTCTAGCGGGAGCTACAATGAGCAGTTCTTC.